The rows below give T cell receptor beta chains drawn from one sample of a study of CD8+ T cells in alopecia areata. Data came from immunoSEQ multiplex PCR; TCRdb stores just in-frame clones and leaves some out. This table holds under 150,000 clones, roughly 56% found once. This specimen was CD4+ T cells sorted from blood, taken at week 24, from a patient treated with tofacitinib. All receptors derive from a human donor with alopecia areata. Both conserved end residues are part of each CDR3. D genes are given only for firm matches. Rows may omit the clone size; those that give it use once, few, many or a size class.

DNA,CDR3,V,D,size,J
TGTGCCAGCAATTTAAGCTGGGGACAGCCCCAGCATTTT,CASNLSWGQPQHF,TRBV6-1,.,.,TRBJ1-5
TGTGCCAGTTCTAGTGCCGGGACAGATAACACTGAAGCTTTCTTT,CASSSAGTDNTEAFF,TRBV19,TRBD1,.,TRBJ1-1
TGCAGCGTCAGGGCGGGCGGGGGGCGGAACATTCAGTACTTC,CSVRAGGGRNIQYF,TRBV29-1,TRBD2,few,TRBJ2-4
TGTGCCAGCAGCCGGGGACTCGAACGCACAGATACGCAGTATTTT,CASSRGLERTDTQYF,TRBV5-6,.,.,TRBJ2-3
TGTGCCAGCAGCGAAGCGGGGGCCGGCACAGATACGCAGTATTTT,CASSEAGAGTDTQYF,TRBV9,TRBD2,.,TRBJ2-3
TGTGCCAGCAGTTGGGACTCAGCCACCGGGGAGCTGTTTTTT,CASSWDSATGELFF,TRBV7-6,.,.,TRBJ2-2
TGCGCCAGCAGCCCCTTCATGGGCACTGAAGCTTTCTTT,CASSPFMGTEAFF,TRBV5-1,.,few,TRBJ1-1
TGTGCCAGCAGCTTTACAGGGACTCCCTCCTCTGGAAACACCATATATTTT,CASSFTGTPSSGNTIYF,TRBV7-2,.,few,TRBJ1-3
TGTGCCAGCAGACCACAAGGCACGGGACAGGTGTACTTC,CASRPQGTGQVYF,TRBV28,TRBD1,few,TRBJ2-4
TGTGCCAGCATCGGAAGAGGGGTCAATGAGCAGTTCTTC,CASIGRGVNEQFF,TRBV7-9,.,few,TRBJ2-1
TGTGCCAGCAGGGTTACAGGGGATTATGGCTACACCTTC,CASRVTGDYGYTF,TRBV25-1,TRBD1,.,TRBJ1-2
TGTGCCAGCAGTGAAAGGACAGTCCAGGACGTCTATGGCTACACCTTC,CASSERTVQDVYGYTF,TRBV25-1,.,.,TRBJ1-2
TGTGCCAGCAGCCCTGGCCGACTGGGAGAAGCCCATACGCAGTATTTT,CASSPGRLGEAHTQYF,TRBV7-9,.,.,TRBJ2-3
TGTGCCTGGGCTCCGGACTTGGTCCGAAACACCATATATTTT,CAWAPDLVRNTIYF,TRBV30,.,.,TRBJ1-3
TGTGCCAGCAGCTCAGCAGGAGGGGGGACCTACAATGAGCAGTTCTTC,CASSSAGGGTYNEQFF,TRBV4-2,.,.,TRBJ2-1
TGTGCCTGGGCCCCCTCTGGGGGGCTCGGGCAGTTCTTC,CAWAPSGGLGQFF,TRBV30,.,.,TRBJ2-1
TGTGCCAGCAGGCTGACAGGGAACACTGAAGCTTTCTTT,CASRLTGNTEAFF,TRBV2,.,.,TRBJ1-1
TGTGCCAGCAGTCTGGCGCGGGGGGGCCTGGCAGATACGCAGTATTTT,CASSLARGGLADTQYF,TRBV9,TRBD2,few,TRBJ2-3
TGTGCCACCTCCGCCAGCTATTATGGCTACACCTTC,CATSASYYGYTF,TRBV2,.,once,TRBJ1-2
TGCAGCGTTGGGGAGGCTGAAGCTTTCTTT,CSVGEAEAFF,TRBV29-1,.,.,TRBJ1-1
TGTGCCAGCAGCTTAGACAGGGGGCATGGCTACACCTTC,CASSLDRGHGYTF,TRBV7-6,TRBD1,.,TRBJ1-2
TGTGCCAGCAGTCAAGGGACCGTCCAGGGGGCTTTCTTT,CASSQGTVQGAFF,TRBV6-5,.,once,TRBJ1-1
TGTGCCAGTAGCTTAGGGGGGCGCAGACAGGGCCTCCACTTT,CASSLGGRRQGLHF,TRBV7-2,TRBD1,.,TRBJ1-6
TGTGCCAGCACCGTCCCGGGACAGGGTAGCTATGGCTACACCTTC,CASTVPGQGSYGYTF,TRBV5-6,TRBD1,.,TRBJ1-2
TGTGCCAGCAGCTTAGGGGATAGGCGGGGGGACTCGCCGTACTTC,CASSLGDRRGDSPYF,TRBV7-2,TRBD2,.,TRBJ2-7
TGTGCCAGCAGCTTAGTGGGGGGCGTGAACGGGGAGCTGTTTTTT,CASSLVGGVNGELFF,TRBV7-2,.,.,TRBJ2-2
TGTGCCAGCAGCTCTCAAGAGACCCAGTACTTC,CASSSQETQYF,TRBV7-9,.,.,TRBJ2-5
TGTGCCAGCAGCTTAGCTGAGACCCAGTACTTC,CASSLAETQYF,TRBV7-6,.,.,TRBJ2-5